One sample yielded the 16 T cell receptor beta chains listed below, sequenced in a study of beta chain features in type 1 diabetes. The authors reverse transcribed all of the isolated RNA, so sequencing captured expressed TCRB transcripts. TCRdb's table, derived via immunoSEQ multiplex PCR, lists solely in-frame clones and lacks some. The table records around 340,000 clones, 9.3% of them present only once. Study observations and caveats: Among all four CD4+ subsets, Type 1 diabetes patients had TCRB CDR3s that were moderately but significantly shorter.

These receptors have no known antigen. Sequenced sample: central memory CD4+ T cells from blood. All receptors come from a young man with type 1 diabetes.

Only a few counts were recorded for this clone. This chain joins TRBV7-9 and TRBJ1-2; weak D call: TRBD1 (6 bases). This CDR3 comprises 14 residues. The V gene lost 3 bases and the J gene lost 5 bases, with 13 bases spanning the gap. The germline V gene has CDR1 SEHNR and CDR2 FQNEAQ (reference sequence). The CDR3 nucleotides read TGTGCCAGCAGCTTGGCGACAGGATCTTATGGCTACACCTTC. Translation gives CASSLATGSYGYTF.

This clone was detected ten times or more. The chain employs TRBV2 and TRBJ2-2, with D possibly called TRBD1 or TRBD2 (7 bases each). V lost 6 bases and J 2 bases, leaving 16 bases between the germline ends. The CDR3 contains 16 residues. From germline, CDR1 is SNHLY and CDR2 FYNNEI. CDR3 amino acids: CASRDDREGNTGELFF. In DNA form, the CDR3 reads TGTGCCAGCAGGGATGACAGGGAGGGAAACACCGGGGAGCTGTTTTTT.

Only a few counts were recorded for this clone. The chain employs TRBV5-4 and TRBJ2-2; D is ambiguous. Trimming left V 0 bases short and J 5 bases short, with 8 bases between. The CDR3 runs 14 residues. Germline V gene sequence: CDR1 SGHNT, CDR2 YYREEE (reference sequence). In nucleotides, the CDR3 is TGTGCCAGCAGCTTGGCCGCGGAAACCGGGGAGCTGTTTTTT. It codes for CASSLAAETGELFF.

The rearrangement uses TRBV19 and TRBJ2-7, with D possibly matching TRBD2 (6 bases). Germline assignment: CDR1 LNHDA and CDR2 SQIVND (reference sequence). Trimming left V 8 bases short and J 6 bases short, with 14 bases between. The CDR3 length is 12 residues. This CDR3 reads CASQGPGVEQYF. Written as DNA, the CDR3 is TGTGCCAGTCAAGGACCGGGGGTCGAGCAGTACTTC.

This clone showed up just a few times. This chain joins TRBV30 and TRBJ2-7, with D possibly being TRBD1 (6 bases). This CDR3 has 12 amino acids. Germline V gene lookup returns CDR1 GTSNPN and CDR2 SVGIG (reference sequence). Trimming cost V 1 base and J 3 bases, with 7 bases left between them. This chain's CDR3 is CAWSAGVYEQYF. The CDR3 DNA reads TGTGCCTGGAGTGCAGGGGTCTACGAGCAGTACTTC.

This clone has just a few counts. This chain connects TRBV6-6 to TRBJ1-4; a weak D match, TRBD1 (6 bases). This CDR3 spans 15 amino acids. Germline V gives CDR1 MNHNY, CDR2 SVGAGI (reference sequence). V gave up 5 bases and J gave up 3 bases, with 13 bases separating them. The CDR3 sequence: CASSDPGQSNEKLFF. CDR3 DNA sequence: TGTGCCAGCAGTGACCCAGGACAGTCTAATGAAAAACTGTTTTTT.

This clone was seen more than once but under ten times. The chain links TRBV2 to TRBJ2-1; no definite D call. CDR1 and CDR2 (germline): SNHLY, FYNNEI. The CDR3 totals 15 residues. Trimming cost V 6 bases and J 1 base, with 13 bases left between them. The CDR3 nucleotides are TGTGCCAGCAGGGTCACGGGTCCTTCCTACAATGAGCAGTTCTTC. It is translated as CASRVTGPSYNEQFF.

The chain combines TRBV5-1 with TRBJ2-5, with no clear D. This CDR3 is built from 14 residues. The V gene's germline CDR1 is SGHRS and CDR2 YFSETQ. The V gene lost 0 bases and the J gene lost 5 bases, with 11 bases spanning the gap. CDR3 in amino acids: CASSLVGNRETQYF. CDR3 nucleotides: TGCGCCAGCAGCTTGGTTGGGAATCGGGAGACCCAGTACTTC.

The CDR3 loop is CASSSLGAGTYEQYF. CDR3 in DNA: TGTGCCAGCAGTTCCCTCGGAGCGGGAACCTACGAGCAGTACTTC. This sequence joins TRBV27 and TRBJ2-7; 7 positions agree with TRBD2. Germline-derived CDR1 and CDR2 are MNHEY and SMNVEV (reference sequence). V shed 4 bases and J 2 bases; nucleotides not matched to a gene: 8. The CDR3 contains 15 residues.

CDR3 loop: CASSIALLAGNYGYTF. CDR3 bases: TGTGCCAGTAGTATAGCCCTCCTCGCGGGGAACTATGGCTACACCTTC. The chain recombines TRBV19 with TRBJ1-2; no reliable D call. Germline values: CDR1 LNHDA, CDR2 SQIVND (reference sequence). V shed 1 base and J shed 2 bases, with 14 bases lying between them. The CDR3 is made up of 16 amino acids.

As regards this clone: Other DNA sequences in this specimen translate into the identical CDR3. The chain combines TRBV9 with TRBJ2-5, with D maybe TRBD1 (6 bases). The germline CDR1 and CDR2 sequences are SGDLS and YYNGEE. Trimming took 2 bases from V and 5 from J, leaving 10 bases between them. This CDR3 contains 13 residues. This CDR3 is CASSVTGMETQYF. The CDR3 DNA follows: TGTGCCAGCAGCGTTACAGGGATGGAGACCCAGTACTTC.

In regard to this clone: This specimen includes other DNA sequences encoding the same CDR3. The chain carries TRBV7-2 and TRBJ1-2, with D tentatively TRBD1 (5 bases). V gave up 1 base and J gave up 2 bases, with 11 bases separating them. The germline CDR1 and CDR2 sequences are SGHTA and FQGNSA. This CDR3 has 15 amino acids. The chain's CDR3 is CASSLGPGTNYGYTF. CDR3 coding DNA: TGTGCCAGCAGCTTAGGTCCAGGGACGAACTATGGCTACACCTTC.

V and J are TRBV25-1 and TRBJ1-4; 8 positions agree with TRBD1. This CDR3 region has 15 residues. The germline CDR1 and CDR2 sequences are MGHDK and SYGVNS. Trimming at V came to 4 bases and at J to 7 bases, leaving 8 bases not matched to a gene. In DNA, the CDR3 is TGTGCCAGCAGTGTGACAGGGGTTGGGAGTGAAAAACTGTTTTTT. This sequence encodes CASSVTGVGSEKLFF.

Comments on this clone: A read error may account for a junction end that differs from germline. This chain uses TRBV30 with TRBJ1-5; a weak D match, TRBD1 (5 bases). CDR3 size: 13 residues. Germline V gene data show CDR1 as GTSNPN and CDR2 as SVGIG (reference sequence). The CDR3 nucleotides read TGTGCCAGTGCCCCCGACAGCAGTCAGCCCCAGCATTTT. Translated, it gives CASAPDSSQPQHF. Full variable domain (outside the CDR3, taken from reference TRBV30 and TRBJ1-5): SQTIHQWPATLVQPVGSPLSLECTVEGTSNPNLYWYRQAAGRGLQLLFYSVGIGQISSEVPQNLSASRPQDRQFILSSKKLLLSDSGFYLCASAPDSSQPQHFGDGTRLSIL.

This clone was detected only a few times. V gene TRBV9 combines with J gene TRBJ2-7; D is uncertain. Between the trimmed V and J ends, which lost 0 bases and 6 bases, there was a span of 10 bases. The CDR3 has 13 residues. Germline V gene lookup returns CDR1 SGDLS and CDR2 YYNGEE. Here the CDR3 DNA reads TGTGCCAGCAGCGTAGGGCCTGCCCGCGAGCAGTACTTC. Its protein is CASSVGPAREQYF.

This clone has a handful of counts. The rearrangement joins TRBV2 to TRBJ2-1; 11 nucleotides agree with TRBD2. CDR3 length: 16 residues. In germline, CDR1 is SNHLY, CDR2 FYNNEI. Trimming at V came to 6 bases and at J to 0 bases, leaving 4 bases not matched to a gene. The CDR3 region is CASRTSGTSSYNEQFF. The CDR3 coding sequence is TGTGCCAGCAGGACTAGCGGGACGAGCTCCTACAATGAGCAGTTCTTC.